The present entry profiles one TCR beta chain with its context. This entry comes from a study of blood T cell repertoires in COVID-19. Across the study: There were acute and convalescent COVID-19 samples, and they came from the United States, Italy and Spain. PBMCs, B-cell-depleted T cells, or T cells provided the cDNA or gDNA that made up the material.

Authors' methods: Amplification of reference gene primers provided the estimated nucleated cell counts. Assay used: immunoSEQ multiplex PCR; TCRdb lists only in-frame clones, some missing. The V and J calls and the clone size are those of that table, but D and trimming were determined from the DNA. The table has 60,000 to 95,000 clones, roughly 87% seen once. CDR1 is SGHTA and CDR2 is FQGNSA in the germline V gene. Trimming cost V 1 base and J 6 bases; bases outside gene matches: 4. CDR3 length: 15 amino acids. The sequencing input was peripheral blood. J is TRBJ2-5 and V is TRBV7-2, with 11 bases fitting TRBD2. This sequence was found in a woman aged 45-65 years with acute or convalescent COVID-19. The CDR3 here is CASSLGSGRAKTQYF. The CDR3 region has the DNA TGTGCCAGCAGCTTAGGTAGCGGGAGGGCCAAGACCCAGTACTTC.